This entry features one T cell receptor (beta chain) sequence. The data were obtained in a study of OX40 agonist ivuxolimab in advanced cancers. Turning to the study itself: An agonistic anti-OX40 (CD134) antibody, ivuxolimab, was used to treat the patients.

Here immunoSEQ multiplex PCR was the method, and the copy in TCRdb shows in-frame clones only, minus some. The table has tens of thousands of clones, roughly 90% seen once. CDR1 is MDHEN, CDR2 SYDVKM, per germline. The CDR3 loop spans 14 amino acids. The V gene lost 3 bases and the J gene lost 7 bases, with 15 bases spanning the gap. V and J are TRBV28 and TRBJ1-2; unclear D gene. This TCR came from an adult with an advanced solid tumor such as melanoma, head and neck, liver or kidney cancer. Source: CD4+ or CD8+ T cells sorted from blood, taken in a trial of the OX40 agonist ivuxolimab. The CDR3, as DNA: TGTGCCAGCAGTTTGACCGGAGGCGTCCGTGGCTACACCTTC. It specifies CASSLTGGVRGYTF.